The 32 T cell receptor beta chains below were found in one sample sequenced in a study of metastatic and nonmetastatic thyroid tumors. Each patient came to thyroid surgery without any prior treatment (of any kind). Using MiXCR, TCRdb reanalyzed the PCR reads. The table shows 25,000 to 30,000 clones, with roughly 4% occurring only once. Sequencing input: blood. These receptor sequences come from a male donor with papillary thyroid cancer or a benign thyroid nodule (not recorded which). Some clones in this sample may be carry-over from other donors' samples.

Comments on this clone: The conserved phenylalanine or tryptophan is not found at the CDR3 terminus, so this likely reflects a read error. V gene TRBV24-1 combines with J gene TRBJ2-1; 8 bases fit TRBD1. The CDR3 covers 14 residues. The germline V gene has CDR1 KGHDR and CDR2 SFDVKD. V gave up 9 bases and J gave up 8 bases; unmatched junction bases: 11. The CDR3 spells CATGTLQGVDEQFS. The CDR3 region has the DNA TGTGCCACCGGCACCCTACAGGGGGTCGATGAGCAGTTCTCC.

This clone was detected only a few times. This chain links TRBV7-6 with TRBJ2-7, with D possibly being TRBD1 or TRBD2 (6 bases each). The CDR3 contains 14 residues. V shed 5 bases and J shed 4 bases, with 15 bases lying between them. CDR1 and CDR2 (germline): SGHVS, FNYEAQ. CDR3 in amino acids: CASSELGGGYEQYF. The CDR3 DNA is TGTGCCAGCAGCGAGCTGGGGGGCGGGTACGAGCAGTACTTC.

This clone has more than one count but fewer than ten. V is TRBV12-3 or TRBV12-4 and J is TRBJ2-2; D remains unclear. The germline V and J ends were trimmed by 4 bases and 3 bases, with 15 bases remaining between them. CDR3 length: 16 amino acids. The DNA of the CDR3 is TGTGCCAGCAGTTCCGCCTCGCGGACCTACACCGGGGAGCTGTTTTTT. It encodes CASSSASRTYTGELFF.

The genes are TRBV2 and TRBJ2-3; D gene unclear. The CDR3 has 15 residues. Germline V lookup: CDR1 SNHLY, CDR2 FYNNEI. V lost 4 bases to trimming and J lost 1 base, with 12 bases between them. The chain's CDR3 is CASSVQRRGTDTQYF. The CDR3 nucleotides are TGTGCCAGCAGTGTCCAGCGTCGGGGCACAGATACGCAGTATTTT.

The sample holds many counts of this clone. The V gene is TRBV20-1, the J gene TRBJ2-6; D possibly corresponds to TRBD1 (6 bases). The germline V and J ends were trimmed by 4 bases and 0 bases, with 19 bases remaining between them. The CDR3 totals 18 residues. The V gene's germline CDR1 is DFQATT and CDR2 SNEGSKA (reference sequence). CDR3 region: CSATDPQGWDSGANVLTF. The CDR3, as DNA: TGCAGTGCTACCGACCCACAGGGTTGGGACTCTGGGGCCAACGTCCTGACTTTC.

The chain links TRBV6-2 or TRBV6-3 to TRBJ2-7, with TRBD2 matching 8 bases. Germline loops: CDR1 MNHEY, CDR2 SVGEGT. The CDR3 length is 15 residues. V was clipped by 5 bases and J by 2 bases; unmatched bases: 8. CDR3 bases: TGTGCCAGCAGTGTAGAAGCGGGAGTTACCTACGAGCAGTACTTC. Protein sequence: CASSVEAGVTYEQYF.

A word on this clone: Relative to the germline gene, one junction end is altered; a read error may explain this. This rearrangement joins TRBV15 to TRBJ2-7; a weak D match, TRBD1 (5 bases). Looked up from germline, CDR1 is LNHNV and CDR2 is YYDKDF (reference sequence). CDR3 length: 16 residues. CDR3 nucleotides: TGTGTCACCAGCGCCCGAGTACAGGTGGGGTCCTACGAGCAGTACTTC. This encodes CVTSARVQVGSYEQYF.

This clone was seen only a few times. The chain has TRBV6-2 or TRBV6-3 and TRBJ1-2; D possibly corresponds to TRBD1 (6 bases). Germline V lookup: CDR1 MNHEY, CDR2 SVGEGT. Trimming removed 5 bases from V and 4 bases from J, with 11 bases in between. The CDR3 is 13 amino acids. CDR3 coding DNA: TGTGCCAGCAGTCCGGACAGCCCCTATGGCTACACCTTC. This sequence encodes CASSPDSPYGYTF.

This clone showed up just a few times. The chain carries TRBV6-4 and TRBJ1-6, with 12 bases identical to TRBD1. This CDR3 region has 15 residues. Germline V gene sequence: CDR1 MRHNA, CDR2 SNTAGT. J lost 10 bases, V lost 0 bases, and 1 base had no gene match. The CDR3 reads CASSDSGQGASPLHF. In DNA form, the CDR3 reads TGTGCCAGCAGTGACTCGGGACAGGGGGCCTCACCCCTCCACTTT.

The V gene is TRBV27, the J gene TRBJ2-1, with TRBD1 matching 10 bases. V trimming: 7 bases; J trimming: 7 bases; junction bases outside the gene matches: 13. The CDR3 has 16 residues. CDR1 MNHEY and CDR2 SMNVEV come from the germline V gene (reference sequence). CDR3 protein: CASNSGKKDRGNEQFF. DNA of the CDR3: TGTGCCAGCAATTCGGGTAAAAAGGACAGGGGGAATGAGCAGTTCTTC.

In this sample, this clone turned up once. Since the CDR3 does not end with the conserved phenylalanine or tryptophan, this likely comes from a read error. CDR3 nucleotide sequence: TGTGCCAGCAGTGACCCGCTGACAGGGGCCAAGCAGTACTTA. Translation gives CASSDPLTGAKQYL. This chain connects TRBV2 to TRBJ2-7, with 8 bases aligning to TRBD1. The germline gives CDR1 SNHLY, CDR2 FYNNEI. V lost 3 bases to trimming and J lost 8 bases; unmatched junction nucleotides: 9. The CDR3 extends over 14 amino acids.

This clone was observed at least ten times. The V and J genes are TRBV10-1 and TRBJ2-7; D gene uncertain. V was pared by 3 bases and J by 2 bases, with 5 bases between. The CDR3 extends over 12 amino acids. Germline V lookup: CDR1 WNHNN, CDR2 SYGVQD (reference sequence). Written as DNA, the CDR3 is TGCGCCAGCAGTGACAATACCTACGAGCAGTACTTC. Translating gives CASSDNTYEQYF.

This clone was seen a few times. V and J are TRBV28 and TRBJ1-2; D ambiguous. V lost 6 bases to trimming and J lost 5 bases, with 10 bases between them. Looked up from germline, CDR1 is MDHEN and CDR2 is SYDVKM. The CDR3 runs 12 residues. The CDR3 bases are TGTGCCAGCAGCGTCAGGCCTTATGGCTACACCTTC. It specifies CASSVRPYGYTF.

The V call is TRBV19, the J call TRBJ1-6; D gene uncertain. Per the germline V gene, CDR1 is LNHDA and CDR2 is SQIVND (reference sequence). The CDR3 has 14 residues. Trimming cost V 3 bases and J 7 bases, with 10 bases left between them. As DNA, the CDR3 is TGTGCCAGTAGTATTAAGGTGGAGAATTCACCCCTCCACTTT. Translated: CASSIKVENSPLHF.

This clone appeared a few times. V and J are TRBV5-1 and TRBJ1-2, with a possible D match to TRBD1 (6 bases). The V end lost 0 bases, the J end lost 2 bases, and 8 bases lay between the germline ends. CDR1 SGHRS and CDR2 YFSETQ come from the germline V gene. CDR3 length: 14 amino acids. CDR3 protein: CASSLGTANYGYTF. For the CDR3, the DNA is TGCGCCAGCAGCTTGGGGACAGCCAACTATGGCTACACCTTC.

This clone was seen a few times. This sequence joins TRBV3-1 and TRBJ2-7, with 12 bases aligning to TRBD2. In germline, CDR1 is LGHDT, CDR2 YNNKEL (reference sequence). The CDR3 runs to 16 residues. J was trimmed by 1 base and V by 4 bases; bases with no gene match: 5. CDR3 in DNA: TGTGCCAGCAGCCTCCGGACTAGCGGGGCTTCCTACGAGCAGTACTTC. This codes for CASSLRTSGASYEQYF.

This clone was seen more than once but under ten times. This rearrangement joins TRBV6-1 to TRBJ1-5; 7 nucleotides match TRBD1. V shed 10 bases, J shed 3 bases, and the junction held 6 bases outside the gene matches. The CDR3 spans 13 residues. Germline V CDR1 and CDR2: MNHNS, SASEGT. The CDR3 protein is CATRGGNNQPQHF. CDR3 DNA: TGTGCCACCAGGGGGGGAAACAATCAGCCCCAGCATTTT.

The table lists this clone with many counts. The rearrangement uses TRBV10-3 and TRBJ1-2; a weak D match, TRBD1 (5 bases). In germline, CDR1 is ENHRY, CDR2 SYGVKD. Trimming stripped 6 bases from V and 6 bases from J, with 11 bases between. The CDR3 is 12 residues long. CDR3 in amino acids: CAISPDRNGYTF. The DNA of the CDR3 is TGTGCCATCAGCCCAGACAGAAATGGCTACACCTTC.

The J gene is TRBJ2-3, the V gene TRBV6-2 or TRBV6-3, with 7 bases that match TRBD2. In germline, CDR1 is MNHEY, CDR2 SVGEGT. CDR3 length equals 15 residues. With 8 bases clipped from V and 0 bases from J, the junction kept 8 bases outside the gene matches. CDR3 nucleotide sequence: TGTGCCAGCTCCCCGCTAGCGGTTAGCACAGATACGCAGTATTTT. It translates to CASSPLAVSTDTQYF.

This clone is medium-sized by share. This chain uses TRBV28 with TRBJ2-2, with a possible D match to TRBD2 (5 bases). CDR1 and CDR2 from the germline V gene are MDHEN and SYDVKM. Trimming shortened V by 6 bases and J by 6 bases, and 11 bases separated the two germline ends. The CDR3 extends over 13 amino acids. The CDR3 bases are TGTGCCAGCAGGATCGAGGGCCCCGGGGAGCTGTTTTTT. Encoded protein: CASRIEGPGELFF.

This clone was recorded once. The chain uses TRBV6-2 or TRBV6-3 and TRBJ2-5; D tentatively reads TRBD1 or TRBD2 (5 bases each). Per the germline V gene, CDR1 is MNHEY and CDR2 is SVGEGT. V lost 10 bases and J 12 bases, leaving 27 bases between the germline ends. The length of the CDR3 is 14 residues. The CDR3 DNA follows: TGTGCCACCTCGTGTGGGGGAAGGGAAGAAACCGAGTACTTC. Translating it yields CATSCGGREETEYF.

Many counts were recorded for this clone. The chain combines TRBV5-1 with TRBJ1-3; TRBD1 is a possible D gene (5 bases). Germline V CDR1 and CDR2: SGHRS, YFSETQ. The CDR3 runs to 15 residues. V was shortened by 4 bases and J by 0 bases, with 11 bases between the two germline ends. CDR3 sequence (DNA): TGCGCCAGCAGCGCCGGGGCTAGCTCTGGAAACACCATATATTTT. Protein: CASSAGASSGNTIYF.

The chain uses TRBV30 and TRBJ2-7; 9 bases fit TRBD2. The CDR3 sequence is 13 residues long. The V gene's germline CDR1 is GTSNPN and CDR2 SVGIG (reference sequence). The J segment lost 3 bases and the V segment lost 2 bases, leaving 2 bases of the junction unmatched. DNA for the CDR3: TGTGCCTGGAGTTTTAGCGGGGGCTACGAGCAGTACTTC. Translation: CAWSFSGGYEQYF.

This clone was seen ten or more times. The rearrangement joins TRBV6-1 to TRBJ1-3; D is uncertain. The CDR3 covers 15 residues. CDR1 is MNHNS, CDR2 SASEGT, per germline. Trimming stripped 7 bases from V and 0 bases from J, with 13 bases between. The CDR3, as DNA: TGTGCCAGCATGGTTTCGGTAGACTCTGGAAACACCATATATTTT. It is translated as CASMVSVDSGNTIYF.

Only a few counts were recorded for this clone. CDR3 sequence: CATSVDTGGNTIYF. The CDR3 nucleotides are TGTGCCACCAGCGTCGACACCGGGGGAAACACCATATATTTT. The V gene is TRBV15, the J gene TRBJ1-3; D unresolved. Deletions cut 5 bases from V and 4 bases from J, with 12 bases between. CDR3 length: 14 amino acids. Per germline, CDR1 LNHNV and CDR2 YYDKDF (reference sequence).

Many counts were recorded for this clone. The chain uses TRBV3-1 and TRBJ1-1; TRBD1 aligns across 7 bases. CDR1 and CDR2 (germline): LGHDT, YNNKEL (reference sequence). Trimming removed 3 bases from V and 6 bases from J; junction bases left unmatched: 4. This CDR3 contains 13 residues. The CDR3 sequence is CASSHDRVSEAFF. As DNA, the CDR3 is TGTGCCAGCAGCCACGACAGGGTCTCTGAAGCTTTCTTT.

The chain employs TRBV7-6 and TRBJ2-2, with D perhaps matching TRBD1 or TRBD2 (5 bases each). Germline CDR1 is SGHVS and CDR2 is FNYEAQ. This CDR3 is 15 amino acids long. Deletions cut 4 bases from V and 6 bases from J, with 15 bases between. The CDR3 loop reads CASSWDALPSGELFF. The CDR3 DNA reads TGTGCCAGCAGCTGGGACGCACTGCCGTCCGGGGAGCTGTTTTTT.

The chain recombines TRBV28 with TRBJ1-1; D remains ambiguous. CDR1 and CDR2 (germline): MDHEN, SYDVKM. Between the trimmed V and J ends, which lost 4 bases and 4 bases, there was a span of 7 bases. The CDR3 runs 12 residues. Here the CDR3 DNA reads TGTGCCAGCAGTTCGGGGTTCACTGAAGCTTTCTTT. Amino acid sequence: CASSSGFTEAFF.

This clone was counted at least ten times. The chain carries TRBV2 and TRBJ2-5; D uncertain. Germline assignment: CDR1 SNHLY and CDR2 FYNNEI. With 6 bases removed from V and 5 bases from J, the gap between germline ends came to 10 bases. The CDR3 is 12 amino acids. CDR3 residues: CASSSLGETQYF. CDR3 DNA: TGTGCCAGCAGCTCCCTAGGGGAGACCCAGTACTTC.

This clone was found many times. Compared with germline, one end of the junction differs, possibly owing to a read error. The chain links TRBV27 to TRBJ1-1; D is possibly TRBD1 (6 bases). The length of the CDR3 is 15 residues. Germline-derived CDR1 and CDR2 are MNHEY and SMNVEV (reference sequence). CDR3: CASSLSKGVNTEASF. The CDR3 coding sequence is TGTGCCAGCAGTTTATCCAAGGGGGTAAACACTGAAGCTTCCTTT.

This clone has more than one count but fewer than ten. The chain couples TRBV28 to TRBJ1-2, with D tentatively TRBD1 (5 bases). This CDR3 comprises 16 residues. Germline V gives CDR1 MDHEN, CDR2 SYDVKM. V lost 3 bases and J 4 bases, leaving 18 bases between the germline ends. The CDR3 loop is CASSLVPTVLRYGYTF. The CDR3 coding sequence is TGTGCCAGCAGTTTGGTGCCGACAGTCTTACGCTATGGCTACACCTTC.

This clone came up a few times. The gene calls are TRBV6-5 and TRBJ1-1; TRBD1 agrees at 8 bases. This CDR3 is 13 amino acids long. Germline V gives CDR1 MNHEY, CDR2 SVGAGI. The ends lost 2 bases at V and 11 bases at J; junction bases unmatched: 7. The DNA of the CDR3 is TGTGCCAGCAGTTACCGGACACAGGGGGAGGCTTTCTTT. Translation gives CASSYRTQGEAFF.